These T cell receptor beta chains were read from a single sample in a study of CD8+ T cells in alopecia areata. TCRdb's copy holds only in-frame clones and misses some; the assay was immunoSEQ multiplex PCR. Among hundreds of thousands of clones listed, about 53% were seen once. The sample here was CD4+ T cells sorted from blood, taken at week 0. These TCRs come from a human donor with alopecia areata. Both conserved end residues are part of each CDR3. The order of the fields is J gene, V gene, clone size, D gene, CDR3 protein, CDR3 DNA. D genes are given only for firm matches. Not every row has a clone size; where given, it reads once, few, many or a size class.

TRBJ2-3 TRBV23-1 . . CASTLLEDTQYF TGCGCCAGCACCCTCTTGGAGGATACGCAGTATTTT
TRBJ2-5 TRBV15 . . CATSRANPSQETQYF TGTGCCACCAGCAGAGCAAACCCCTCGCAAGAGACCCAGTACTTC
TRBJ1-5 TRBV5-7 . . CASSLVGDGEPQHF TGTGCCAGCAGCTTGGTTGGGGACGGGGAGCCCCAGCATTTT
TRBJ2-7 TRBV7-9 few . CASSLIQGKVYEQYF TGTGCCAGCAGCTTAATACAGGGCAAAGTCTACGAGCAGTACTTC
TRBJ1-1 TRBV19 . . CASIGRSYTEAFF TGTGCCAGTATCGGCAGGAGTTATACTGAAGCTTTCTTT
TRBJ2-5 TRBV5-6 . . CASSLRSEGSETQYF TGTGCCAGCAGCTTGCGATCTGAGGGGTCAGAGACCCAGTACTTC
TRBJ2-7 TRBV7-9 . . CASSVQQAYEQYF TGTGCCAGCAGCGTCCAACAAGCCTACGAGCAGTACTTC
TRBJ1-2 TRBV9 . . CASSVGIQVIGYTF TGTGCCAGCAGCGTAGGAATACAGGTTATCGGCTACACCTTC
TRBJ2-3 TRBV27 few TRBD2 CASLQRGGATDTQYF TGTGCCAGCCTTCAACGGGGGGGGGCTACAGATACGCAGTATTTT
TRBJ2-7 TRBV6-5 few . CASRLPAGEQYF TGTGCCAGCAGGCTCCCGGCCGGCGAGCAGTACTTC
TRBJ1-2 TRBV6-5 few . CASSLSFTPSSLGGTF TGTGCCAGCAGTTTGTCTTTCACCCCGTCTAGCTTGGGAGGGACCTTC
TRBJ2-7 TRBV30 . . CAWSAMLREQYF TGTGCCTGGAGTGCTATGCTACGCGAGCAGTACTTC
TRBJ2-7 TRBV30 . TRBD1 CAWDRGSGNEQYF TGTGCCTGGGACAGGGGCTCGGGCAACGAGCAGTACTTC
TRBJ1-5 TRBV29-1 . . CSVQQGVDQPQHF TGCAGCGTGCAACAGGGAGTCGATCAGCCCCAGCATTTT
TRBJ2-4 TRBV5-1 . TRBD2 CASSLGTSGRVDIQYF TGCGCCAGCAGCTTGGGAACTAGCGGGAGGGTTGACATTCAGTACTTC
TRBJ2-3 TRBV9 . . CASRGPDFPDTQYF TGTGCCAGCAGGGGCCCCGACTTTCCAGATACGCAGTATTTT
TRBJ1-1 TRBV5-4 . . CASTRTGRTEAFF TGTGCCAGCACCCGAACAGGGAGGACTGAAGCTTTCTTT
TRBJ1-1 TRBV5-1 . TRBD1 CASSPGQGANTEAFF TGCGCCAGCAGCCCGGGACAGGGGGCGAACACTGAAGCTTTCTTT
TRBJ1-2 TRBV11-2 few . CASSIDRGGGYTF TGTGCCAGCAGCATCGATCGGGGTGGTGGCTACACCTTC
TRBJ2-6 TRBV29-1 . . CSVSYLASSGANVLTF TGCAGCGTTTCATATCTTGCGAGCTCTGGGGCCAACGTCCTGACTTTC
TRBJ2-5 TRBV7-9 once TRBD1 CASSVPRDRGRETQYF TGTGCCAGCAGCGTACCCCGGGACAGGGGGCGGGAGACCCAGTACTTC
TRBJ2-1 TRBV7-2 once . CASKRLGSSVGEQFF TGTGCCAGCAAAAGGCTCGGTTCTAGCGTCGGTGAGCAGTTCTTC
TRBJ2-1 TRBV4-1 few . CASSSDSYSYNEQFF TGCGCCAGCAGTTCTGACTCATACTCATACAATGAGCAGTTCTTC
TRBJ1-2 TRBV9 . . CASSEGNYGYTF TGTGCCAGCAGCGAGGGTAACTATGGCTACACCTTC
TRBJ2-7 TRBV6-5 . TRBD2 CASQPSGSFYEQYF TGTGCCAGCCAACCTAGCGGGAGTTTCTACGAGCAGTACTTC
TRBJ1-6 TRBV25-1 . . CASSEWRGLGYNSPLHF TGTGCCAGCAGTGAATGGAGGGGTTTGGGGTATAATTCACCCCTCCACTTT
TRBJ1-2 TRBV5-1 . . CASSLEMVLGGYTF TGCGCCAGCAGCTTGGAAATGGTCCTCGGAGGCTACACCTTC
TRBJ2-1 TRBV18 . TRBD2 CASSRGQGGLAGAYNEQFF TGTGCCAGCTCACGCGGACAGGGGGGACTAGCGGGAGCCTACAATGAGCAGTTCTTC
TRBJ2-7 TRBV2 . TRBD2 CASSWTSNEQYF TGTGCCAGCAGTTGGACTAGCAACGAGCAGTACTTC
TRBJ2-1 TRBV27 few . CASSVRVGNEQFF TGTGCCAGCAGCGTTCGCGTAGGGAATGAGCAGTTCTTC
TRBJ2-1 TRBV2 few TRBD2 CASRAIAGSSYNEQFF TGTGCCAGCAGAGCCATAGCGGGGAGCTCCTACAATGAGCAGTTCTTC
TRBJ1-1 TRBV6-5 . . CASRTLPMNTEAFF TGTGCCAGCAGAACACTCCCCATGAACACTGAAGCTTTCTTT
TRBJ2-4 TRBV9 . . CASSPGAF TGTGCCAGCAGCCCCGGGGCCTTC
TRBJ2-3 TRBV4-1 few . CASSQLIRGTDTQYF TGCGCCAGCAGCCAACTGATCAGGGGTACAGATACGCAGTATTTT
TRBJ2-3 TRBV30 . . CAWSTGASTDTQYF TGTGCCTGGAGCACAGGAGCTAGCACAGATACGCAGTATTTT
TRBJ2-7 TRBV29-1 . . CSVGYSVSYEQYF TGCAGCGTTGGGTACAGCGTCTCCTACGAGCAGTACTTC
TRBJ2-5 TRBV6-6 . . CASKLNRERAETQYF TGTGCCAGCAAGTTGAACCGGGAGAGGGCAGAGACCCAGTACTTC
TRBJ2-2 TRBV30 . TRBD2 CAWSVLRPTSGSTGELFF TGTGCCTGGAGTGTACTGCGCCCGACTAGCGGGTCCACCGGGGAGCTGTTTTTT
TRBJ2-3 TRBV30 . . CAWSVRGRGTDTQYF TGTGCCTGGAGTGTACGGGGAAGGGGCACAGATACGCAGTATTTT
TRBJ1-6 TRBV9 . . CASSLKGRARDSPLHF TGTGCCAGCAGCCTTAAGGGTCGAGCACGGGATTCACCCCTCCACTTT
TRBJ2-2 TRBV2 once . CASSPMAGRNAGELFF TGTGCCAGCAGTCCCATGGCGGGCAGAAACGCCGGGGAGCTGTTTTTT